The source of this T cell receptor beta chain is a study of blood T cells in healthy people across ages. The donors, healthy Caucasians from Russia, were aged about 6 to 100. Peripheral blood samples of 9 to 10 milliliters were drawn from each donor. V was cut by 3 bases and J by 0 bases, with 9 bases left in between. Germline lookup yields CDR1 DFQATT and CDR2 SNEGSKA (reference sequence). This CDR3 is 14 amino acids long. With a J-beta primer mix and a sample-barcoded 5' primer, a second PCR ran roughly 7 to 11 cycles. From the 5' RACE reads, TCRdb called clonotypes with MiXCR, one entry per CDR3 protein. The data contain more than 550,000 distinct CDR3 sequences, roughly 20% of them singletons.

The sequence was collected from an older man in good health. Sequenced: blood. The genes are TRBV20-1 and TRBJ1-5; TRBD1 might be the D (5 bases). CDR3 amino acids: CSARGEVSNQPQHF. CDR3 DNA sequence: TGCAGTGCTAGGGGGGAAGTTAGCAATCAGCCCCAGCATTTT.